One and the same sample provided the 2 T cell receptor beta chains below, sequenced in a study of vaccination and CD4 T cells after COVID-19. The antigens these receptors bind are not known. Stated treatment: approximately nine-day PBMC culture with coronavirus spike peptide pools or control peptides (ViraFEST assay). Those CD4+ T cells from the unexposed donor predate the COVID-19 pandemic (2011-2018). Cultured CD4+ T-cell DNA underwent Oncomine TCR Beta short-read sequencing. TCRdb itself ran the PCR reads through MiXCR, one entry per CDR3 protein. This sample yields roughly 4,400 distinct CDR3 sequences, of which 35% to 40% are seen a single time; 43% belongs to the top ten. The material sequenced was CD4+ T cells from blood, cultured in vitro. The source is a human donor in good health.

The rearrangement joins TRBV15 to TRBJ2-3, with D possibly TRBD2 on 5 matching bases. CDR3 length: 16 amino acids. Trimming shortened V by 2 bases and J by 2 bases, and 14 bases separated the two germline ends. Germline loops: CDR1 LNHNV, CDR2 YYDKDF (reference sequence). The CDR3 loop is CATSRSPTGNTDTQYF. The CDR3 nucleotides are TGTGCCACCAGCAGAAGTCCAACGGGAAACACAGATACGCAGTATTTT. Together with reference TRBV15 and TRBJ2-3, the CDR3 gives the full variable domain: DAMVIQNPRYQVTQFGKPVTLSCSQTLNHNVMYWYQQKSSQAPKLLFHYYDKDFNNEADTPDNFQSRRPNTSFCFLDIRSPGLGDTAMYLCATSRSPTGNTDTQYFGPGTRLTVL.

The CDR3 DNA is TGTGCCAGCAGCTTGTCCCCTCAAGAGACCCAGTACTTC. It is translated as CASSLSPQETQYF. V and J are TRBV11-2 and TRBJ2-5, with D hard to call. The germline CDR1 and CDR2 sequences are SGHAT and FQNNGV. This CDR3 is built from 13 residues. V was shortened by 3 bases and J by 2 bases, with 7 bases between the two germline ends.